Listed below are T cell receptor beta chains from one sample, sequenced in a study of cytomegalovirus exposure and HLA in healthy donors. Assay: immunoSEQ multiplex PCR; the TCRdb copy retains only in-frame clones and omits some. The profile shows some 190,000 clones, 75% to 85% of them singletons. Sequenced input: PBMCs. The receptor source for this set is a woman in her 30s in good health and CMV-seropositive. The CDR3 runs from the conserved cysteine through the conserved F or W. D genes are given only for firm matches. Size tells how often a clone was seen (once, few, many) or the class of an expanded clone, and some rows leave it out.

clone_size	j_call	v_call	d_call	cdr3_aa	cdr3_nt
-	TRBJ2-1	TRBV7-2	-	CASTLTGPSFNEQFF	TGTGCCAGCACCCTTACAGGGCCCTCCTTCAATGAGCAGTTCTTC
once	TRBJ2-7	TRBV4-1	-	CASSPLGLPNEQYF	TGCGCCAGCAGCCCGCTAGGACTCCCGAACGAGCAGTACTTC
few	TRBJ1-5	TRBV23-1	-	CASSQGGAGQPQHF	TGCGCCAGCAGTCAAGGGGGGGCGGGTCAGCCCCAGCATTTT
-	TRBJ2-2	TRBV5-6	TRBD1	CASSPWDRANTGELFF	TGTGCCAGCAGCCCGTGGGACAGGGCGAACACCGGGGAGCTGTTTTTT
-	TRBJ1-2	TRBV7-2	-	CASSLVGGGRVDGYTF	TGTGCCAGCAGCTTAGTAGGAGGTGGGAGGGTGGATGGCTACACCTTC
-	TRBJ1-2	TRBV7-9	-	CASSTGRSHANYGYTF	TGTGCCAGCAGCACAGGGAGATCTCACGCTAACTATGGCTACACCTTC
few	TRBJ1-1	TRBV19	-	CASSHAFGGGENTEAFF	TGTGCCAGTAGCCACGCCTTCGGCGGGGGGGAGAACACTGAAGCTTTCTTT
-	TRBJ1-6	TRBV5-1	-	CASSLRQDNSPLHF	TGCGCCAGCAGCTTGAGACAGGATAATTCACCCCTCCACTTT
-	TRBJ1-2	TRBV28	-	CASSLGPRYGYTF	TGTGCCAGCAGTTTAGGGCCCCGCTATGGCTACACCTTC
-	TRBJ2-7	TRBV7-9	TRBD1	CASSSMTGGYEQYF	TGTGCCAGCAGCTCTATGACAGGGGGTTACGAGCAGTACTTC
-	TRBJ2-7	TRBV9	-	CASSVDFGQAYEQYF	TGTGCCAGCAGCGTAGATTTCGGCCAGGCCTACGAGCAGTACTTC
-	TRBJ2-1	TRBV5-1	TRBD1	CASSLNTGQGLYYNEQFF	TGCGCCAGCAGCTTAAACACCGGACAGGGGCTGTACTACAATGAGCAGTTCTTC
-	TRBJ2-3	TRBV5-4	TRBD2	CASSLAPNRGRITDTQYF	TGTGCCAGCAGCTTGGCTCCCAATCGCGGGAGGATCACAGATACGCAGTATTTT
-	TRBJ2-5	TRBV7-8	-	CASRALSGQETQYF	TGTGCCAGCCGCGCGCTATCCGGGCAAGAGACCCAGTACTTC
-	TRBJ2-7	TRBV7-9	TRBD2	CASSLLAGAYEQYF	TGTGCCAGCAGCTTATTAGCGGGGGCGTACGAGCAGTACTTC
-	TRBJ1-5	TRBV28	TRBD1	CASNLLTGFQPQHF	TGTGCCAGCAACCTACTGACAGGGTTTCAGCCCCAGCATTTT
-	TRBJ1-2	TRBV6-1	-	CASSSRFGYTF	TGTGCCAGCAGTTCCAGGTTCGGCTACACCTTC
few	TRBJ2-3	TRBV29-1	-	CSVEDLEGRQYF	TGCAGCGTTGAAGATCTGGAGGGGAGACAGTATTTT
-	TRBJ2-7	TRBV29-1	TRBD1	CSVELPGQGYEQYF	TGCAGCGTTGAACTTCCGGGACAGGGATACGAGCAGTACTTC
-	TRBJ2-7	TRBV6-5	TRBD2	CASSYSAARGAYEQYF	TGTGCCAGCAGTTACTCGGCAGCGCGGGGGGCCTACGAGCAGTACTTC
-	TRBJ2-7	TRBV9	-	CASSAGTLDYYEQYF	TGTGCCAGCAGCGCCGGGACTCTGGATTACTACGAGCAGTACTTC
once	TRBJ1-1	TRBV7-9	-	CASSLSGRVWGTEAFF	TGTGCCAGCAGCTTATCTGGCAGGGTGTGGGGTACTGAAGCTTTCTTT
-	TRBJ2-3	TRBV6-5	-	CASSYSRGTTDTQYF	TGTGCCAGCAGTTACTCTCGGGGGACCACAGATACGCAGTATTTT
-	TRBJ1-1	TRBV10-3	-	CAISAGGDEAFF	TGTGCCATCAGCGCGGGGGGGGATGAAGCTTTCTTT
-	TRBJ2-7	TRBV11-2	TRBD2	CASSNHKSILAGEDYEQYF	TGTGCCAGCAGCAATCACAAGTCCATCTTAGCGGGGGAGGACTACGAGCAGTACTTC
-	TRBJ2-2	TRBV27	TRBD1	CASSTSGTGVAGELFF	TGTGCCAGCAGCACATCCGGGACAGGGGTAGCCGGGGAGCTGTTTTTT
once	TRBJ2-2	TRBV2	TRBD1	CASSVRDRVTGELFF	TGTGCCAGCAGTGTCCGGGACAGGGTCACCGGGGAGCTGTTTTTT
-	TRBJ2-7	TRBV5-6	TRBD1	CASSPDRAAYEQYF	TGTGCCAGCAGCCCGGACAGGGCAGCCTACGAGCAGTACTTC
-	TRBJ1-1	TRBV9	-	CASSVGVLGRTEAFF	TGTGCCAGCAGCGTAGGAGTACTGGGGCGAACTGAAGCTTTCTTT
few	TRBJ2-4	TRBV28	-	CASSPGAHDGDIQYF	TGTGCCAGCAGTCCTGGGGCCCACGATGGGGACATTCAGTACTTC
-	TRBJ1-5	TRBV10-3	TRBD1	CAISESRGTGSQPQHF	TGTGCCATCAGTGAGTCGAGAGGGACAGGATCGCAGCCCCAGCATTTT
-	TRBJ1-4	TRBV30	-	CAWRAQPFEKLFF	TGTGCCTGGAGGGCACAGCCTTTTGAAAAACTGTTTTTT
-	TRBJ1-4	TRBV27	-	CASSLLGMPAATNEKLFF	TGTGCCAGCAGTTTATTGGGGATGCCAGCGGCAACTAATGAAAAACTGTTTTTT
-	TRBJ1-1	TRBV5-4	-	CASSLTGSTEAFF	TGTGCCAGCAGCTTAACAGGGTCAACTGAAGCTTTCTTT
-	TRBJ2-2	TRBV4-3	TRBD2	CASSQEVAGGDTGELFF	TGCGCCAGCAGCCAAGAAGTGGCGGGGGGTGACACCGGGGAGCTGTTTTTT
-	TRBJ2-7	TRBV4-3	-	CASSQERGAQGNSEQYF	TGCGCCAGCAGCCAAGAGCGGGGAGCACAGGGGAATAGCGAGCAGTACTTC
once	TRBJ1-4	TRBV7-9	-	CASSLGTAGEKLFF	TGTGCCAGCAGCTTGGGTACGGCGGGTGAAAAACTGTTTTTT
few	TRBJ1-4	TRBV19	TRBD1	CASSKTGRLFF	TGTGCCAGTAGTAAGACAGGGCGACTGTTTTTT
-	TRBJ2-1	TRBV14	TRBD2	CASSLGTSGGAVYNEQFF	TGTGCCAGCAGCCTCGGGACTAGCGGGGGGGCCGTCTACAATGAGCAGTTCTTC
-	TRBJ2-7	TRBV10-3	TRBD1	CAMSQGAEAYEQYF	TGTGCCATGAGCCAGGGGGCAGAAGCCTACGAGCAGTACTTC
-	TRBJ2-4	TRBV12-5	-	CASGPRGAIAVLLAKNIQYF	TGTGCTAGTGGTCCCCGTGGGGCGATTGCCGTTCTGCTAGCCAAAAACATTCAGTACTTC
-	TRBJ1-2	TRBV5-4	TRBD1	CASSGQAIYGYTF	TGTGCCAGCAGCGGACAGGCGATATATGGCTACACCTTC